A selection of T cell receptor beta chains follows, all from one sample in a study of Ad26.COV2.S vaccination and SARS-CoV-2 variants. Sequencing used immunoSEQ multiplex PCR; TCRdb keeps in-frame clones, though not all of them. This sample carries some 290,000 clones, around four fifths of them seen once, and the ten largest clones take 2% to 2.5%. This specimen consisted of peripheral blood, obtained in a trial of Ad26.COV2.S vaccine versus placebo. These receptors were taken from a person between 18 and 60 years old who received the Ad26.COV2.S COVID-19 vaccine or a placebo. The conserved cysteine and the conserved F or W are not part of the CDR3 here.

J gene | CDR3 length | V gene | CDR3 protein
TRBJ2-1 | 15 | TRBV28 | ASRPTSGGENSNEQF
TRBJ2-5 | 9 | TRBV6-5 | ASSRQPRQY
TRBJ1-3 | 13 | TRBV6-2/TRBV6-3 | ASSSWTGSGNTIY
TRBJ1-5 | 14 | TRBV19 | ATAPGRAYSNQPQH
TRBJ1-2 | 11 | TRBV30 | AWIRRTNYGYT
TRBJ1-4 | 13 | TRBV4-2 | ASSGRGTDDEKLF
TRBJ1-1 | 11 | TRBV25-1 | ASSEGGNTEAF
TRBJ1-1 | 13 | TRBV5-1 | ASTRRAGDDTEAF
TRBJ2-7 | 13 | TRBV5-4 | ASRLGLAGAYEQY
TRBJ2-3 | 10 | TRBV29-1 | SVGLGADTQY
TRBJ1-1 | 11 | TRBV27 | ASGGRSPTEAF
TRBJ2-3 | 11 | TRBV9 | ASSVTGGDTQY
TRBJ1-1 | 11 | TRBV28 | ASTLRPDTEAF
TRBJ1-5 | 11 | TRBV30 | AWSITNNQPQH
TRBJ2-7 | 11 | TRBV2 | ASTQGAMREQY
TRBJ2-3 | 12 | TRBV6-1 | ASSEWPGGHTQY
TRBJ2-7 | 14 | TRBV5-1 | ASSLFIGGQGYEQY
TRBJ1-1 | 13 | TRBV2 | ASSAQGAGITEAF
TRBJ2-7 | 12 | TRBV7-2 | ASSLGSGVGEQY
TRBJ1-5 | 13 | TRBV16 | ASSPSTGLNQPQH
TRBJ1-3 | 15 | TRBV18 | ASSPRGQAGSGNTIY
TRBJ2-7 | 11 | TRBV6-5 | ASSYRDIREQY
TRBJ2-5 | 10 | TRBV7-6 | ASSHAQETQY
TRBJ1-5 | 13 | TRBV6-1 | ASSEAAQGHQPQH
TRBJ1-3 | 13 | TRBV29-1 | SVDGGQGTGNTIY
TRBJ2-7 | 17 | TRBV5-1 | ASSLSFRTSGGSSYEQY